This T cell receptor (beta chain) was captured by sequencing in a study of CD8+CD57+ T cells in acquired aplastic anemia. Study-wide background: 3.2 ug was the average amount of DNA from sorted CD4+ and CD8+ cells. Study results and limitations: Researchers report that some 31 CD8+ CDR3 sequences appeared in both patients and controls.

TCR beta VDJ combinations and CDR3 sequences were profiled from genomic DNA. One entry per CDR3 protein results from TCRdb running MiXCR on the reads. Among more than 150,000 distinct CDR3 sequences listed, just over 45% were seen once. Trimming pared 2 bases from V and 11 bases from J, leaving 7 bases between. Germline V gene data show CDR1 as DFQATT and CDR2 as SNEGSKA (reference sequence). This CDR3 spans 10 amino acids. Ten or more counts support this clonotype. Its antigen is unidentified. The V call is TRBV20-1, the J call TRBJ2-1; D is uncertain. This receptor was taken from a human donor in good health. The sequencing input was sorted CD4+, CD8+, or CD8+CD57+ T cells (not recorded which) from PBMCs. CDR3 in DNA: TGCAGTGCTAGATTGGGTCAGCAGTTCTTC. The encoded protein is CSARLGQQFF.